The 20 T cell receptor beta chains below all came from one sample that was sequenced in a study of neurological immune-mediated disorders. TCRdb re-called the 5' RACE reads with MiXCR, one entry per CDR3 protein. The sample carries around 29,000 distinct CDR3 sequences, around 10% recorded once. The sequencing input was PBMCs. These receptors all come from a woman aged 55-69 years in good health.

This clonotype was recorded many times. This chain joins TRBV6-6 and TRBJ2-7, with TRBD2 matching over 8 bases. Germline assignment: CDR1 MNHNY and CDR2 SVGAGI (reference sequence). Trimming cost V 6 bases and J 3 bases; bases outside gene matches: 10. This CDR3 contains 15 residues. DNA of the CDR3: TGTGCCAGCAGGCATCCCGGGGGGGGAGTCTACGAGCAGTACTTC. Protein sequence: CASRHPGGGVYEQYF.

This clonotype appeared many times. V gene TRBV12-3 or TRBV12-4 combines with J gene TRBJ1-2; 8 bases fit TRBD1. J was trimmed by 5 bases and V by 5 bases; bases with no gene match: 10. The CDR3 has 15 residues. The CDR3 DNA follows: TGTGCCAGCAGTCAAGGGACAGGAGTAGGGTATGGCTACACCTTC. Its translation: CASSQGTGVGYGYTF.

This clonotype was observed at least ten times. The chain employs TRBV6-2 or TRBV6-3 and TRBJ2-5; no reliable D call. Trimming took 1 base from V and 1 from J, leaving 13 bases between them. This CDR3 is built from 16 residues. From germline, CDR1 is MNHEY and CDR2 SVGEGT. This CDR3 is CASSYWALVAQETQYF. CDR3 nucleotides: TGTGCCAGCAGTTACTGGGCCCTAGTGGCCCAAGAGACCCAGTACTTC.

This clonotype appeared many times. The conserved final phenylalanine or tryptophan is absent from the CDR3, which likely points to a read error. J is TRBJ2-1 and V is TRBV7-2; D gene uncertain. V was pared by 8 bases and J by 7 bases, with 18 bases between. The CDR3 runs 14 residues. Germline values: CDR1 SGHTA, CDR2 FQGNSA. The CDR3 region is CASGRAIHPNEQFL. DNA of the CDR3: TGTGCCAGCGGCCGGGCTATCCACCCTAATGAGCAGTTCTTA.

This clonotype was detected many times. The chain has TRBV5-1 and TRBJ2-1, with TRBD2 matching over 9 bases. This CDR3 comprises 16 residues. Germline CDR1 is SGHRS and CDR2 is YFSETQ. V lost 2 bases, J lost 6 bases, and 9 bases stayed unmatched. The CDR3, as DNA: TGCGCCAGCAGCTTTGTCGGGCTAGCGGGGTTCAATGAGCAGTTCTTC. This encodes CASSFVGLAGFNEQFF.

This clonotype came up many times. The CDR3 sequence: CASSLGYGSPRENIQYF. CDR3 coding DNA: TGCGCCAGCAGCTTGGGATACGGAAGCCCTAGGGAAAACATTCAGTACTTC. V and J are TRBV5-1 and TRBJ2-4; unclear D gene. The germline V gene has CDR1 SGHRS and CDR2 YFSETQ. The V gene lost 0 bases and the J gene lost 5 bases, with 18 bases spanning the gap. The CDR3 totals 17 residues.

The table lists this clonotype with many counts. The rearrangement links TRBV5-1 to TRBJ2-7; 14 nucleotides line up with TRBD2. Germline V CDR1 and CDR2: SGHRS, YFSETQ. Trimming at V came to 3 bases and at J to 3 bases, leaving 2 bases not matched to a gene. The CDR3 has 15 residues. The chain's CDR3 is CASSSTSGGVYEQYF. The DNA for the CDR3 is TGCGCCAGCAGCTCGACTAGCGGGGGGGTCTACGAGCAGTACTTC.

This clonotype has ten or more counts. The chain uses TRBV5-1 and TRBJ2-2; D might be TRBD1 or TRBD2, each matching 5 bases. This CDR3 comprises 15 residues. The germline gives CDR1 SGHRS, CDR2 YFSETQ. Trimming stripped 5 bases from V and 1 base from J, with 12 bases between. The CDR3 nucleotides are TGCGCCAGCAGTTCCGGGACGGAGAACACCGGGGAGCTGTTTTTT. Residues: CASSSGTENTGELFF. Full variable domain (rest looked up from reference TRBV5-1 and TRBJ2-2): KAGVTQTPRYLIKTRGQQVTLSCSPISGHRSVSWYQQTPGQGLQFLFEYFSETQRNKGNFPGRFSGRQFSNSRSEMNVSTLELGDSALYLCASSSGTENTGELFFGEGSRLTVL.

The sample holds many counts of this clonotype. The J gene is TRBJ2-7, the V gene TRBV12-3 or TRBV12-4; TRBD1 might be the D (7 bases). Deletions cut 3 bases from V and 7 bases from J, with 13 bases between. The CDR3 loop spans 13 amino acids. As DNA, the CDR3 is TGTGCCAGCAGTTTGCGGGACAGACCTGAGCAGTACTTC. It encodes CASSLRDRPEQYF.

At least ten counts were recorded for this clonotype. The CDR3 is CATRTRGTGGPSSGNTIYF. Here the CDR3 DNA reads TGTGCCACCCGGACGAGGGGGACAGGGGGCCCGAGCTCTGGAAACACCATATATTTT. The rearrangement uses TRBV10-3 and TRBJ1-3, with 12 bases aligning to TRBD1. Trimming removed 10 bases from V and 0 bases from J; junction bases left unmatched: 16. The CDR3 extends over 19 amino acids. Germline V gene sequence: CDR1 ENHRY, CDR2 SYGVKD.

In this sample, this clonotype turned up many times. The CDR3 sequence: CSARGRPNNEQFF. As DNA, the CDR3 is TGCAGTGCTAGAGGGAGGCCCAACAATGAGCAGTTCTTC. The chain has TRBV20-1 and TRBJ2-1; tentatively, D is TRBD2 (5 bases). The CDR3 runs to 13 residues. The V end lost 1 base, the J end lost 5 bases, and 9 bases lay between the germline ends. Germline V gene lookup returns CDR1 DFQATT and CDR2 SNEGSKA (reference sequence).

In its sample, this clonotype was seen many times. The rearrangement uses TRBV6-2 or TRBV6-3 and TRBJ1-4, with TRBD1 matching over 9 bases. Germline lookup yields CDR1 MNHEY and CDR2 SVGEGT. After removal of 7 bases from V and 7 bases from J, the junction contained 10 bases not matched to a gene. This CDR3 contains 15 residues. CDR3 DNA: TGTGCCAGCACCCAAGCGGGACAGGGTCGTGAAAAACTGTTTTTT. It translates to CASTQAGQGREKLFF.

This clonotype was seen many times. The chain recombines TRBV25-1 with TRBJ1-5; D remains ambiguous. V was pared by 6 bases and J by 4 bases, with 25 bases between. Germline loops: CDR1 MGHDK, CDR2 SYGVNS. This CDR3 is 18 amino acids long. The CDR3 protein is CASRTLNPGSEKNQPQHF. For the CDR3, the DNA is TGTGCCAGCAGAACCCTAAACCCGGGGAGCGAAAAGAATCAGCCCCAGCATTTT.

This clonotype occurred many times. This sequence joins TRBV4-2 and TRBJ1-6, with D unclear. V was shortened by 0 bases and J by 9 bases, with 15 bases between the two germline ends. Per germline, CDR1 LGHNA and CDR2 YNFKEQ. The CDR3 has 16 residues. The CDR3 DNA is TGTGCCAGCAGCCAAGATGCTAGGACCGTTCGTTCACCCCTCCACTTT. Protein: CASSQDARTVRSPLHF.

In its sample, this clonotype was seen many times. This rearrangement joins TRBV7-2 to TRBJ1-2; possibly TRBD1 for D (5 bases). CDR1 SGHTA and CDR2 FQGNSA come from the germline V gene. This CDR3 has 12 residues. Trimming stripped 3 bases from V and 7 bases from J, with 9 bases between. CDR3 DNA: TGTGCCAGCAGCTTCAGGGAACGTGGCTACACCTTC. It yields the protein CASSFRERGYTF. The full variable domain, in which reference TRBV7-2 and TRBJ1-2 provide the parts outside the CDR3, is GAGVSQSPSNKVTEKGKDVELRCDPISGHTALYWYRQSLGQGLEFLIYFQGNSAPDKSGLPSDRFSAERTGGSVSTLTIQRTQQEDSAVYLCASSFRERGYTFGSGTRLTVV.

This clonotype was detected ten times or more. The rearrangement joins TRBV5-1 to TRBJ2-3; no firm D call. The CDR3 is made up of 12 amino acids. Per the germline V gene, CDR1 is SGHRS and CDR2 is YFSETQ. Deletions cut 0 bases from V and 4 bases from J, with 3 bases between. CDR3 region: CASSLGADTQYF. In DNA, the CDR3 is TGCGCCAGCAGCTTGGGGGCAGATACGCAGTATTTT.

This clonotype appeared many times. This CDR3 is CASSQSNTIYF. The CDR3 nucleotides read TGTGCCAGCAGCCAAAGTAATACCATATATTTT. The V and J genes are TRBV14 and TRBJ1-3; D call uncertain. Per germline, CDR1 SGHDN and CDR2 FVKESK. V gave up 2 bases and J gave up 10 bases, with 6 bases separating them. The CDR3 contains 11 residues.

This clonotype was observed many times. The chain combines TRBV5-1 with TRBJ2-7, with 9 nucleotides matching TRBD1. The CDR3 covers 14 residues. Germline loops: CDR1 SGHRS, CDR2 YFSETQ. The V and J ends lost 4 bases and 1 base, in that order; junction bases with no gene match: 3. CDR3 nucleotides: TGCGCCAGCAGCGCTGGACAGGGGTCCTACGAGCAGTACTTC. Protein product: CASSAGQGSYEQYF.

The chain employs TRBV6-5 and TRBJ2-1; D may match TRBD1 or TRBD2 (5 bases each). The CDR3 loop spans 14 amino acids. Germline assignment: CDR1 MNHEY and CDR2 SVGAGI. Deletions cut 6 bases from V and 0 bases from J, with 9 bases between. DNA for the CDR3: TGTGCCAGCAGGGGACGGAGCTCCTACAATGAGCAGTTCTTC. Protein sequence: CASRGRSSYNEQFF.

A note on this clonotype: A read error is possible here, since a much larger clone lies one base away. The chain recombines TRBV6-2 or TRBV6-3 with TRBJ1-5, with D unresolved. There are 17 residues in the CDR3. V lost 0 bases to trimming and J lost 7 bases, with 19 bases between them. Germline lookup yields CDR1 MNHEY and CDR2 SVGEGT. This CDR3 reads CASSYSRNYSGRQPQHF. The CDR3 DNA reads TGTGCCAGCAGTTACTCGAGAAATTACAGTGGGCGGCAGCCCCAGCATTTT.